This TCR beta chain was observed in a study of human T cells and chemical hapten exposure (dated by TCRdb to the early 2020s). Concerning the study at large: For sensitization, 2% DPC in acetone was applied to a 2 cm by 2 cm area of upper inner arm skin. Throughout the approximately 25-week study period, patients were also given weekly therapeutic DPC doses on the scalp. Patch testing was performed on the upper back with Finn chambers containing 0.01% DPC, and the patch tests were scored after 6 days according to International Contact Dermatitis Research Group standards. Most of the patients in the cohort were female, and the cohort covered alopecia areata with under or over 50% scalp involvement, alopecia totalis and alopecia universalis. Libraries were combined into a pool for sequencing, and differences in TCR yield between samples came mainly from small differences in library volumes within the pool. In alopecia patients, the study followed how the peripheral blood TCR repertoire changed in vivo over primary and secondary sensitization to diphenylcyclopropenone (DPC), a hapten. Blood was sampled from patients pre-sensitization (week 0) and at 2, 6 and about 24 weeks after DPC sensitization. About 30 alopecia patients provided blood for TCR sequencing at one to four time points (pre-sensitization, 2, 6 and 24 weeks). The paper as a whole reports these results and caveats: Repeated subsampling changed both the strength of the expansion versus patch-test correlation and the threshold at which the correlation became significant. Compared with pre-sensitization or healthy control sets, expanded TCRs formed significantly more large CDR3 similarity clusters, which is consistent with antigen-driven responses. DPC sensitization did not change how many TCRs were above 1 in 1000 frequency, and no evidence was found of alterations in global repertoire structure. Patch test score was positively correlated with the number of PT1 expanded TCRs, with significance at thresholds 8, 16 and 32 but not at 4. All patients had alopecia, a presumed autoimmune disease, so their immune response might differ from that of healthy individuals.

Ten or more counts support this clonotype. No cognate antigen has been identified for it. One base away there is no much larger clone; base qualities are not given. Libraries were prepared through RACE. The reads were generated on a NextSeq 500. During library preparation, unique molecular identifiers were attached to individual cDNA molecules so that TCRs could be counted quantitatively and reproducibly. Each blood RNA sample was used to sequence both TCR alpha and TCR beta chains. Per the authors' processing: A median of around 100,000 TCRs per sample was observed, with a range of roughly 23,224 to 750,000. V, J and CDR3 annotation of the TCR reads was carried out using the Decombinator software suite. To make PS versus PT1 abundance plots, every sample was subsampled to the same number of TCRs (28,000). TCRs were defined as expanded if absent before sensitization and observed at least eight times at the 2-week time point. TCRdb's own reprocessing of the public reads used fastp at Q25 and MiXCR and kept productive beta chains. One record per CDR3 amino acid sequence lists the most common genes and DNA. The V and J calls were not made by the authors but by TCRdb's processing. Counted in this sample were around 160,000 distinct CDR3 sequences; roughly 15% of them appeared once. The ten largest clonotypes hold about 1.7% of the sample.

The V and J ends are trimmed by 0 bases and 4 bases, leaving 13 bases between them. The CDR3 sequence holds 16 residues, the cysteine and phenylalanine included. Here the CDR3 DNA is all that survives: 48 bases in frame from base 1. The sample's time point label, in plain terms: patch test 1, 2 weeks after DPC sensitization. The treatment or condition label here, explained by the study, means: therapeutic diphenylcyclopropenone sensitization with weekly scalp DPC. At every patch-test visit, the blood draw took place before the patch test was put on. Patients were eligible if aged 18 to 70, diagnosed with alopecia and judged suitable for DPC therapy, and pregnant patients were excluded. Total RNA was isolated from unfractionated whole blood collected in Tempus Blood RNA tubes.

The input for sequencing was whole blood, taken in connection with sensitization to the hapten diphenylcyclopropenone (DPC). This sequence uses TRBV12-3 or TRBV12-4 and TRBJ2-1; the D gene could be TRBD1 or TRBD2, each one agreeing over 6 bases. The clonotype was recovered from a woman under 40 with alopecia areata. Some clones in this sample may be carry-over from other donors' samples. The CDR3 protein is CASSLAGGPRYNEQFF. DNA sequence: TGTGCCAGCAGTTTAGCCGGGGGCCCACGTTACAATGAGCAGTTCTTC.